These 21 T cell receptor beta chains were all obtained from the same sample, sequenced in a study of graft-versus-host responses after intestinal transplantation. Sequencing used immunoSEQ multiplex PCR; TCRdb keeps in-frame clones, though not all of them. The table shows approximately 33,000 clones, with about 86% occurring only once. These receptors' targets are unknown. The sample was unstimulated CD8+ T cells sorted from spleen or lymph node cells, taken before intestinal transplant. All receptors derive from a human donor who received an intestinal transplant.

The rearrangement joins TRBV27 to TRBJ1-2; D gene uncertain. The germline CDR1 and CDR2 sequences are MNHEY and SMNVEV (reference sequence). The ends were cut back, 3 bases at V and 2 bases at J, with 7 bases in the middle. The CDR3 spans 13 residues. CDR3 amino acids: CASSFGQNYGYTF. The CDR3 DNA reads as TGTGCCAGCAGTTTTGGGCAGAACTATGGCTACACCTTC.

This clone was seen a single time. V usage is TRBV7-9 and J usage is TRBJ1-4, with D perhaps TRBD1 (6 bases). The CDR3 spans 12 residues. Germline CDR1 and CDR2: SEHNR and FQNEAQ (reference sequence). Trimming pared 3 bases from V and 14 bases from J, leaving 13 bases between. CDR3 in DNA: TGTGCCAGCAGCTTTGATACAGGGAGTCTGTTTTTT. This translates into CASSFDTGSLFF.

The chain employs TRBV11-2 and TRBJ2-7; D is perhaps TRBD2 (5 bases). Germline V gives CDR1 SGHAT, CDR2 FQNNGV. The CDR3 covers 15 residues. V was trimmed by 7 bases and J by 1 base, leaving 17 bases between them. This CDR3 reads CASTDGETGSYEQYF. CDR3 sequence (DNA): TGTGCCAGCACCGACGGGGAGACGGGATCCTACGAGCAGTACTTC.

The chain employs TRBV5-4 and TRBJ2-1, with D tentatively TRBD1 (5 bases). With 4 bases removed from V and 6 bases from J, the gap between germline ends came to 5 bases. The CDR3 extends over 11 amino acids. Germline values: CDR1 SGHNT, CDR2 YYREEE (reference sequence). CDR3 bases: TGTGCCAGCAGCCAGGGCAATGAGCAGTTCTTC. It is translated as CASSQGNEQFF.

The rearrangement links TRBV9 to TRBJ1-2; 8 bases are a match to TRBD1. The germline V gene has CDR1 SGDLS and CDR2 YYNGEE. The CDR3 has 14 residues. With 6 bases clipped from V and 4 bases from J, the junction kept 8 bases outside the gene matches. CDR3 in amino acids: CASIPQGATYGYTF. In nucleotides, the CDR3 is TGTGCCAGCATCCCCCAGGGGGCGACCTATGGCTACACCTTC.

The chain recombines TRBV20-1 with TRBJ1-1; D call uncertain. This CDR3 comprises 11 residues. The V and J ends lost 5 bases and 5 bases respectively, with 9 bases between them. The V gene's germline CDR1 is DFQATT and CDR2 SNEGSKA (reference sequence). The CDR3 sequence is CSALYWTEAFF. The CDR3, as DNA: TGCAGTGCTCTATATTGGACTGAAGCTTTCTTT.

The V gene is TRBV9, the J gene TRBJ2-1; TRBD2 matches 11 bases. CDR1 and CDR2 from the germline V gene are SGDLS and YYNGEE. Losses at the gene ends were 3 bases for V and 4 bases for J; bases not matched to a gene: 3. This CDR3 contains 15 residues. This CDR3 is CASSARLAGYNEQFF. CDR3 bases: TGTGCCAGCAGCGCACGACTAGCGGGGTACAATGAGCAGTTCTTC.

This chain joins TRBV27 and TRBJ1-2; a possible D gene is TRBD1 (6 bases). V lost 5 bases and J 7 bases, leaving 20 bases between the germline ends. The CDR3 runs to 15 residues. Germline lookup yields CDR1 MNHEY and CDR2 SMNVEV (reference sequence). CDR3 DNA: TGTGCCAGCAGTCAGACAGGCCAGGTGAGGGGTGGCTACACCTTC. Residues: CASSQTGQVRGGYTF.

The chain employs TRBV5-4 and TRBJ2-5; 15 bases are shared with TRBD2. Per germline, CDR1 SGHNT and CDR2 YYREEE (reference sequence). V gave up 5 bases and J gave up 2 bases; unmatched junction bases: 7. CDR3 size: 17 residues. For the CDR3, the DNA is TGTGCCAGCAGTCCCGGGACTAGCGGGAGGATACAAGAGACCCAGTACTTC. Translated: CASSPGTSGRIQETQYF.

This rearrangement joins TRBV4-1 to TRBJ2-7; D is undetermined. Trimming stripped 0 bases from V and 6 bases from J, with 9 bases between. Germline V gives CDR1 MGHRA, CDR2 YSYEKL. The CDR3 runs to 13 residues. CDR3 loop: CASSQDRVAEQYF. The CDR3 DNA reads as TGCGCCAGCAGCCAAGATAGAGTTGCCGAGCAGTACTTC.

The chain joins TRBV10-2 to TRBJ2-2; 16 bases map to TRBD2. J gave up 6 bases and V 10 bases, and 5 bases lay outside the gene matches. Germline V CDR1 and CDR2: WSHSY, SAAADI. The CDR3 runs 15 residues. Here the CDR3 DNA reads TGCGCCACCATGGGACTAGCGGGAGGGGCCGGGGAGCTGTTTTTT. Its protein is CATMGLAGGAGELFF.

This chain connects TRBV27 to TRBJ2-5; no firm D call. Germline loops: CDR1 MNHEY, CDR2 SMNVEV (reference sequence). The germline V and J ends were trimmed by 3 bases and 1 base, with 9 bases remaining between them. CDR3 size: 14 residues. This CDR3 is CASSFADSQETQYF. The CDR3 coding sequence is TGTGCCAGCAGTTTCGCCGACTCCCAAGAGACCCAGTACTTC.

This CDR3 is CASSLTGLNEQFF. CDR3 nucleotides: TGTGCCAGCAGCTTGACAGGGTTGAATGAGCAGTTCTTC. The V call is TRBV7-6, the J call TRBJ2-1; 7 nucleotides match TRBD1. In germline, CDR1 is SGHVS, CDR2 FNYEAQ. The J segment lost 7 bases and the V segment lost 3 bases, leaving 3 bases of the junction unmatched. The CDR3 covers 13 residues.

This clone was counted between two and nine times. The chain has TRBV4-2 and TRBJ2-3; the D gene is possibly TRBD2 (6 bases). The CDR3 runs to 17 residues. The V gene's germline CDR1 is LGHNA and CDR2 YNFKEQ. The V end was cut by 3 bases, the J end by 6 bases, with 22 bases between. The CDR3 loop is CASSQVESGPLRDTQYF. CDR3 coding DNA: TGTGCCAGCAGCCAGGTTGAAAGCGGGCCGCTGAGGGATACGCAGTATTTT.

The V and J genes are TRBV7-7 and TRBJ2-5, with TRBD1 matching over 7 bases. The J segment lost 5 bases and the V segment lost 5 bases, leaving 11 bases of the junction unmatched. This CDR3 is built from 15 residues. Germline V gene data show CDR1 as SSHAT and CDR2 as FNYEAQ (reference sequence). The DNA for the CDR3 is TGTGCCAGCAGCCCATTCGACAGGGCTGAGGAGACCCAGTACTTC. It specifies CASSPFDRAEETQYF.

The chain couples TRBV6-1 to TRBJ2-7; 8 positions match TRBD2. Per germline, CDR1 MNHNS and CDR2 SASEGT. Losses at the gene ends were 7 bases for V and 1 base for J; bases not matched to a gene: 9. There are 15 residues in the CDR3. The CDR3 loop is CASTPLAGSSYEQYF. DNA of the CDR3: TGTGCCAGCACCCCCTTAGCGGGGAGTTCCTACGAGCAGTACTTC.

The chain recombines TRBV14 with TRBJ1-4, with D possibly being TRBD1 (5 bases). This CDR3 is built from 16 residues. V was shortened by 4 bases and J by 8 bases, with 20 bases between the two germline ends. Germline assignment: CDR1 SGHDN and CDR2 FVKESK. The CDR3 region has the DNA TGTGCCAGCAGCCGGGACCGCCGGGGGATAAGAGAAAAACTGTTTTTT. Translation gives CASSRDRRGIREKLFF.

This rearrangement joins TRBV4-1 to TRBJ2-5; D gene uncertain. The last part of the DNA fits TRBJ2-7 better; the J call may be wrong. The CDR3 contains 15 residues. In germline, CDR1 is MGHRA, CDR2 YSYEKL. This chain's CDR3 is CASSQDPGLGYEQYF. The CDR3 DNA sequence: TGCGCCAGCAGCCAAGATCCCGGGTTAGGTTACGAGCAGTACTTC.

The chain joins TRBV2 to TRBJ2-5; 11 bases fit TRBD2. CDR3 length equals 16 residues. Germline trimming cut 8 bases from V and 4 bases from J; bases unmatched to any gene: 12. Germline-derived CDR1 and CDR2 are SNHLY and FYNNEI. CDR3 amino acids: CASGPSGRSRLETQYF. In nucleotides, the CDR3 is TGTGCCAGCGGGCCTAGCGGGAGGAGTAGATTAGAGACCCAGTACTTC.

The V gene is TRBV4-2, the J gene TRBJ1-2; D gene unclear. This CDR3 is built from 15 residues. V dropped 6 bases and J dropped 3 bases, with 17 bases sitting between them. CDR1 and CDR2 (germline): LGHNA, YNFKEQ. In DNA, the CDR3 is TGTGCCAGCAGGTGGGCGGGTGCAAAACACTATGGCTACACCTTC. Translation: CASRWAGAKHYGYTF.

The V and J genes are TRBV9 and TRBJ2-2; TRBD1 agrees at 10 bases. J lost 1 base, V lost 2 bases, and 5 bases had no gene match. The length of the CDR3 is 17 residues. Germline V gene lookup returns CDR1 SGDLS and CDR2 YYNGEE. The CDR3 DNA reads as TGTGCCAGCAGCGTCACCCGGGACAGGGGGAACACCGGGGAGCTGTTTTTT. It specifies CASSVTRDRGNTGELFF.